This TCR beta chain is from a study of blood T cell repertoires in COVID-19. Overall study: Researchers got acute and convalescent COVID-19 samples from the United States, Italy and Spain. T cells, B-cell-depleted T cells, or PBMCs provided the cDNA or gDNA that served as material.

The CDR3 runs 12 residues. In the original processing: How many nucleated cells were present was estimated from reference gene primer amplification. Clones were read by immunoSEQ multiplex PCR, and TCRdb kept only the in-frame ones, dropping some. V, J and clone size reflect that table, while D and trimming were determined from the DNA. The table shows around 150,000 clones, with around 81% occurring only once. The chain recombines TRBV21-1 with TRBJ1-1; the D call of TRBD1 is as the table states it, not checked on the DNA. TRBV21-1 is marked as a pseudogene. The sequence derives from a woman aged 55-69 years with acute or convalescent COVID-19. Specimen: peripheral blood. As DNA, the CDR3 is TGTGCCAGCAGCAAAGACAGGGCTGAAGCTTTCTTT. This gives the protein CASSKDRAEAFF.